These 27 T cell receptor beta chains came from one sample sequenced in a study of blood T cell repertoires in COVID-19. This table comes from immunoSEQ multiplex PCR, and its TCRdb copy is limited to in-frame clones, with some not included. The sample includes about 38,000 clones, about nine tenths of them seen just once. The source material was peripheral blood. Source of these receptors: a human donor in a cohort sampled during active COVID-19.

The rearrangement joins TRBV11-3 to TRBJ2-3; weak D call: TRBD2 (6 bases). The length of the CDR3 is 15 residues. Deletions cut 5 bases from V and 0 bases from J, with 12 bases between. CDR1 and CDR2 from the germline V gene are SGHNT and YENEEA. CDR3: CASSLGTPSTDTQYF. In DNA, the CDR3 is TGTGCCAGCAGCCTCGGGACTCCTAGCACAGATACGCAGTATTTT.

V is TRBV6-5 and J is TRBJ1-1, with 7 bases identical to TRBD1. The CDR3 is made up of 15 amino acids. The V and J ends lost 7 bases and 3 bases, in that order; junction bases with no gene match: 11. Germline V gene data show CDR1 as MNHEY and CDR2 as SVGAGI. The CDR3 DNA is TGTGCCAGCACCCCCTTTACAGGGGATGACACTGAAGCTTTCTTT. Translation: CASTPFTGDDTEAFF.

The chain uses TRBV19 and TRBJ2-1; 12 bases agree with TRBD2. Looked up from germline, CDR1 is LNHDA and CDR2 is SQIVND (reference sequence). V lost 3 bases and J lost 3; bases outside the gene matches: 9. CDR3 length: 18 amino acids. The chain's CDR3 is CASSMGLASGRVYNEQFF. Here the CDR3 DNA reads TGTGCCAGTAGTATGGGCCTCGCTAGCGGGAGGGTCTACAATGAGCAGTTCTTC. Full variable domain (missing parts from reference TRBV19 and TRBJ2-1): DGGITQSPKYLFRKEGQNVTLSCEQNLNHDAMYWYRQDPGQGLRLIYYSQIVNDFQKGDIAEGYSVSREKKESFPLTVTSAQKNPTAFYLCASSMGLASGRVYNEQFFGPGTRLTVL.

V and J are TRBV2 and TRBJ1-6; D is unclear. V dropped 8 bases and J dropped 0 bases, with 11 bases sitting between them. The CDR3 has 15 residues. CDR1 and CDR2 (germline): SNHLY, FYNNEI. The CDR3 is CASALASSYNSPLHF. The CDR3 DNA sequence: TGTGCCAGCGCCCTGGCTAGCTCCTATAATTCACCCCTCCACTTT.

The V call is TRBV11-1, the J call TRBJ2-1, with 8 nucleotides matching TRBD2. With 7 bases clipped from V and 6 bases from J, the junction kept 11 bases outside the gene matches. Germline assignment: CDR1 SGHAT and CDR2 FQDESV (reference sequence). The CDR3 totals 15 residues. CDR3 region: CASIRIRGGSNEQFF. The CDR3 nucleotides read TGTGCCAGCATAAGGATACGGGGGGGAAGCAATGAGCAGTTCTTC. The whole variable domain, remainder taken from reference TRBV11-1 and TRBJ2-1, is EAEVAQSPRYKITEKSQAVAFWCDPISGHATLYWYRQILGQGPELLVQFQDESVVDDSQLPKDRFSAERLKGVDSTLKIQPAELGDSAMYLCASIRIRGGSNEQFFGPGTRLTVL.

The gene calls are TRBV5-8 and TRBJ1-6; TRBD1 agrees at 8 bases. Germline CDR1 SGHTS, CDR2 YDEGEE. This CDR3 is 15 amino acids long. Unmatched junction bases numbered 9, after V lost 6 bases and J lost 7 bases. Here the CDR3 reads CASTLRDRRNSPLHF. CDR3 nucleotide sequence: TGTGCCAGCACCCTAAGGGACAGGAGGAATTCACCCCTCCACTTT. The full variable domain, its missing parts supplied by reference TRBV5-8 and TRBJ1-6, is EAGVTQSPTHLIKTRGQQATLRCSPISGHTSVYWYQQALGLGLQFLLWYDEGEERNRGNFPPRFSGRQFPNYSSELNVNALELEDSALYLCASTLRDRRNSPLHFGNGTRLTVT.

The rearrangement uses TRBV5-1 and TRBJ2-5; 7 bases are shared with TRBD1. Germline CDR1 reads SGHRS; CDR2 reads YFSETQ. V shed 4 bases, J shed 2 bases, and the junction held 5 bases outside the gene matches. CDR3 length: 14 amino acids. CDR3 region: CASSTGQEQETQYF. DNA for the CDR3: TGCGCCAGCAGCACTGGACAGGAACAAGAGACCCAGTACTTC.

The V call is TRBV3-1 (or the pseudogene TRBV3-2), the J call TRBJ2-1, with 7 bases that match TRBD1. Germline CDR1 is LGHDT and CDR2 is YNNKEL (reference sequence). V shed 4 bases and J 5 bases; nucleotides not matched to a gene: 5. This CDR3 region has 14 residues. Here the CDR3 reads CASSPRDSHNEQFF. CDR3 sequence (DNA): TGTGCCAGCAGCCCCCGGGACAGTCACAATGAGCAGTTCTTC.

The V gene is TRBV5-1, the J gene TRBJ2-3, with D unclear. The germline V gene encodes CDR1 SGHRS and CDR2 YFSETQ. This CDR3 has 11 residues. The V end was cut by 3 bases, the J end by 5 bases, with 4 bases between. The DNA of the CDR3 is TGCGCCAGCAGCTCATTAGATACGCAGTATTTT. This sequence encodes CASSSLDTQYF.

In its sample, this clone was seen a few times. The V call is TRBV27, the J call TRBJ1-1; D is unclear. The V end lost 0 bases, the J end lost 7 bases, and 9 bases lay between the germline ends. Germline loops: CDR1 MNHEY, CDR2 SMNVEV (reference sequence). The CDR3 is 13 residues long. The DNA of the CDR3 is TGTGCCAGCAGTTTATCTACGGGAGATGAAGCTTTCTTT. Amino acid sequence: CASSLSTGDEAFF.

The rearrangement links TRBV16 to TRBJ1-4, with a tentative D call TRBD1 (6 bases). From germline, CDR1 is KGHSY and CDR2 FQNENV. This CDR3 region has 15 residues. V was cut by 3 bases and J by 7 bases, with 15 bases left in between. This chain's CDR3 is CASSHSQGSAEKLFF. The DNA of the CDR3 is TGTGCCAGCAGCCATTCACAGGGATCGGCTGAAAAACTGTTTTTT.

This chain links TRBV20-1 with TRBJ2-2, with D perhaps TRBD1 (5 bases). The CDR3 is 13 residues long. Germline CDR1 is DFQATT and CDR2 is SNEGSKA (reference sequence). V was cut by 3 bases and J by 4 bases, with 9 bases left in between. CDR3 loop: CSASAGFTGELFF. The CDR3 nucleotides read TGCAGTGCTAGTGCAGGGTTCACCGGGGAGCTGTTTTTT.

This chain connects TRBV5-1 to TRBJ2-6; D perhaps matches TRBD2 (6 bases). Trimming took off 5 bases at V and 0 bases at J, with 15 bases between the two ends. The germline gives CDR1 SGHRS, CDR2 YFSETQ. The CDR3 covers 17 residues. In DNA, the CDR3 is TGCGCCAGCAGTTTAGGAGGGTCTAGCTCTGGGGCCAACGTCCTGACTTTC. It encodes CASSLGGSSSGANVLTF.

The chain combines TRBV27 with TRBJ2-7; 11 bases agree with TRBD1. The CDR3 spans 16 residues. Unmatched junction bases numbered 6, after V lost 5 bases and J lost 0 bases. In germline, CDR1 is MNHEY, CDR2 SMNVEV (reference sequence). The CDR3 spells CASSPRTGGRSYEQYF. CDR3 nucleotide sequence: TGTGCCAGCAGTCCGCGGACAGGGGGCCGCTCCTACGAGCAGTACTTC.

This clone was seen just once. The V and J genes are TRBV19 and TRBJ2-1; perhaps TRBD1 as D (7 bases). The CDR3 sequence is 11 residues long. CDR1 and CDR2 (germline): LNHDA, SQIVND (reference sequence). Trimming took off 5 bases at V and 9 bases at J, with 8 bases between the two ends. The CDR3 DNA reads as TGTGCCAGTAGTCAGGGGGGTGAGCAGTTCTTC. Translation: CASSQGGEQFF. Full variable domain (missing parts from reference TRBV19 and TRBJ2-1): DGGITQSPKYLFRKEGQNVTLSCEQNLNHDAMYWYRQDPGQGLRLIYYSQIVNDFQKGDIAEGYSVSREKKESFPLTVTSAQKNPTAFYLCASSQGGEQFFGPGTRLTVL.

The chain links TRBV19 to TRBJ1-5, with D hard to call. Germline loops: CDR1 LNHDA, CDR2 SQIVND (reference sequence). V shed 4 bases and J shed 4 bases, with 14 bases lying between them. CDR3 size: 15 residues. This CDR3 is CASSTTGFGNQPQHF. The CDR3 coding sequence is TGTGCCAGTAGTACGACGGGTTTTGGGAATCAGCCCCAGCATTTT. Based on the CDR3 plus reference TRBV19 and TRBJ1-5, the full variable domain is DGGITQSPKYLFRKEGQNVTLSCEQNLNHDAMYWYRQDPGQGLRLIYYSQIVNDFQKGDIAEGYSVSREKKESFPLTVTSAQKNPTAFYLCASSTTGFGNQPQHFGDGTRLSIL.

This clone has just a few counts. The rearrangement joins TRBV29-1 to TRBJ1-2, with D hard to call. Trimming removed 8 bases from V and 8 bases from J, with 18 bases in between. Germline loops: CDR1 SQVTM, CDR2 ANQGSEA. This CDR3 contains 12 residues. The CDR3 spells CSLLGGNGGYTF. The CDR3 nucleotides are TGCAGCCTTCTTGGAGGGAACGGGGGCTACACCTTC.

The genes are TRBV12-3 or TRBV12-4 and TRBJ2-5, with 8 nucleotides matching TRBD2. The CDR3 is 13 residues long. V was pared by 3 bases and J by 9 bases, with 6 bases of the junction left unmatched. CDR3 in DNA: TGTGCCAGCAGTTTTCTGGATAGCGGGGCCCAGTACTTC. Translated, it gives CASSFLDSGAQYF.

The chain is built from TRBV10-3 and TRBJ1-2; D possibly corresponds to TRBD1 (6 bases). Per the germline V gene, CDR1 is ENHRY and CDR2 is SYGVKD. This CDR3 has 13 residues. V was cut by 4 bases and J by 5 bases, with 11 bases left in between. CDR3 nucleotide sequence: TGTGCCATCAGTGCCCCACAGGGATATGGCTACACCTTC. Its protein is CAISAPQGYGYTF.

The chain carries TRBV7-3 and TRBJ2-3; D remains ambiguous. The CDR3 length is 12 residues. Germline values: CDR1 SGHTA, CDR2 FQGTGA. V was clipped by 2 bases and J by 5 bases, with 5 bases between them. Here the CDR3 DNA reads TGTGCCAGCAGCTTAGTTAAAGATACGCAGTATTTT. This sequence encodes CASSLVKDTQYF.

This chain links TRBV28 with TRBJ2-7; 10 bases fit TRBD2. Germline trimming cut 3 bases from V and 0 bases from J; bases unmatched to any gene: 5. The germline V gene has CDR1 MDHEN and CDR2 SYDVKM. This CDR3 is built from 16 residues. The CDR3 nucleotides are TGTGCCAGCAGTTTGAGCGCTAGCGGGAGCTCCTACGAGCAGTACTTC. Translated: CASSLSASGSSYEQYF.

The rearrangement joins TRBV7-7 to TRBJ2-3; 9 nucleotides agree with TRBD1. The germline V gene has CDR1 SSHAT and CDR2 FNYEAQ (reference sequence). The J segment lost 2 bases and the V segment lost 5 bases, leaving 14 bases of the junction unmatched. There are 18 residues in the CDR3. CDR3 sequence reads: CASSKLPPGQGYTDTQYF. The CDR3, as DNA: TGTGCCAGCAGCAAGCTCCCGCCGGGACAGGGTTACACAGATACGCAGTATTTT.

The chain employs TRBV7-9 and TRBJ2-5; D remains ambiguous. The ends were cut back, 5 bases at V and 1 base at J, with 11 bases in the middle. This CDR3 contains 14 residues. Per germline, CDR1 SEHNR and CDR2 FQNEAQ (reference sequence). This chain's CDR3 is CASSPTSRQETQYF. CDR3 DNA sequence: TGTGCCAGCAGCCCCACATCTCGCCAAGAGACCCAGTACTTC.

The chain recombines TRBV3-1 (or the pseudogene TRBV3-2) with TRBJ1-1; D perhaps matches TRBD1 (5 bases). Germline lookup yields CDR1 LGHDT and CDR2 YNNKEL (reference sequence). The germline V and J ends were trimmed by 1 base and 2 bases, with 8 bases remaining between them. This CDR3 comprises 14 residues. The CDR3 DNA reads as TGTGCCAGCAGCCAAGTTGACAGAAACACTGAAGCTTTCTTT. Translated, it gives CASSQVDRNTEAFF.

This clone was found once. The chain employs TRBV7-6 and TRBJ2-7; weak D call: TRBD1 (5 bases). The germline V gene has CDR1 SGHVS and CDR2 FNYEAQ. The CDR3 has 12 residues. Trimming removed 1 base from V and 6 bases from J, with 7 bases in between. CDR3 nucleotides: TGTGCCAGCAGCTTAGGTGGGGCCGAGCAGTACTTC. Protein sequence: CASSLGGAEQYF. The variable domain in full, completed from reference TRBV7-6 and TRBJ2-7, reads GAGVSQSPRYKVTKRGQDVALRCDPISGHVSLYWYRQALGQGPEFLTYFNYEAQQDKSGLPNDRFSAERPEGSISTLTIQRTEQRDSAMYRCASSLGGAEQYFGPGTRLTVT.

The chain uses TRBV24-1 and TRBJ2-1; D may be TRBD2 (6 bases). From germline, CDR1 is KGHDR and CDR2 SFDVKD. V was clipped by 4 bases and J by 6 bases, with 15 bases between them. The CDR3 is 15 residues long. CDR3 in DNA: TGTGCCACCAGTGACATAGGGGTCGGGGGCAATGAGCAGTTCTTC. Protein: CATSDIGVGGNEQFF.

The CDR3 loop reads CASSPLSGYEQYF. In nucleotides, the CDR3 is TGTGCCAGCTCACCACTCTCAGGCTACGAGCAGTACTTC. V and J are TRBV18 and TRBJ2-7; D remains ambiguous. There are 13 residues in the CDR3. V lost 1 base and J 3 bases, leaving 7 bases between the germline ends. Per the germline V gene, CDR1 is KGHSH and CDR2 is LQKENI.